Below are 23 T cell receptor beta chains sequenced from a single sample in a study of blood T cell repertoires in COVID-19. Profiling relied on immunoSEQ multiplex PCR, and the TCRdb table lists in-frame clones only, not all of them. The sample lists roughly 160,000 clones; 82% were seen once. The sample was peripheral blood. The source is a woman aged 80 or over with active or convalescent COVID-19.

The chain employs TRBV5-1 and TRBJ2-3; D possibly corresponds to TRBD2 (5 bases). Looked up from germline, CDR1 is SGHRS and CDR2 is YFSETQ. V gave up 6 bases and J gave up 2 bases, with 16 bases separating them. CDR3 length: 15 amino acids. CDR3 nucleotides: TGCGCCAGCAACTTAAATGGAGGTCCCACAGATACGCAGTATTTT. This encodes CASNLNGGPTDTQYF.

V gene TRBV6-5 combines with J gene TRBJ1-2; D is possibly TRBD1 (5 bases). Germline V CDR1 and CDR2: MNHEY, SVGAGI. Trimming stripped 5 bases from V and 14 bases from J, with 18 bases between. CDR3 length: 12 amino acids. The CDR3 is CASSQLDSLGTF. DNA of the CDR3: TGTGCCAGCAGTCAATTAGACAGCCTGGGTACCTTC.

The chain uses TRBV21-1 and TRBJ2-7; no check of the table's D call, TRBD1, against the DNA was made. TRBV21-1 is a pseudogene. The CDR3 loop spans 15 amino acids. The CDR3 DNA reads TGTGCCAGCACTGACAGGGACACTACGTTATACGAGCAGTACTTC. Translated: CASTDRDTTLYEQYF.

This chain links TRBV7-3 with TRBJ2-2; TRBD1 agrees at 8 bases. Germline V gives CDR1 SGHTA, CDR2 FQGTGA. V shed 6 bases and J 6 bases; nucleotides not matched to a gene: 9. The CDR3 has 15 residues. CDR3 sequence: CASSSGTGWSGELFF. The CDR3 region has the DNA TGTGCCAGCAGTTCCGGGACAGGATGGTCCGGGGAGCTGTTTTTT.

The V call is TRBV2, the J call TRBJ1-4; 8 nucleotides agree with TRBD1. Germline V lookup: CDR1 SNHLY, CDR2 FYNNEI. The CDR3 has 13 residues. J gave up 8 bases and V 8 bases, and 7 bases lay outside the gene matches. CDR3 sequence: CASLRTGNEKLFF. Here the CDR3 DNA reads TGTGCCAGCCTCAGGACAGGGAACGAAAAACTGTTTTTT.

The rearrangement links TRBV5-1 to TRBJ2-6; a possible D gene is TRBD1 (5 bases). The CDR3 sequence is 15 residues long. V lost 4 bases and J 2 bases, leaving 10 bases between the germline ends. Germline lookup yields CDR1 SGHRS and CDR2 YFSETQ. The CDR3 protein is CASSQGRAGANVLTF. CDR3 bases: TGCGCCAGCAGCCAGGGCAGGGCTGGGGCCAACGTCCTGACTTTC.

CDR3 in DNA: TGTGCCAGCAGCTCTGAACTAGCGGTGAACGGGGAGCTGTTTTTT. Its protein product is CASSSELAVNGELFF. The V and J genes are TRBV7-9 and TRBJ2-2; 8 positions agree with TRBD2. The germline V gene encodes CDR1 SEHNR and CDR2 FQNEAQ (reference sequence). V gave up 4 bases and J gave up 7 bases; unmatched junction bases: 8. The CDR3 is 15 residues long.

This chain connects TRBV5-1 to TRBJ1-2; TRBD1 agrees at 8 bases. CDR3 length: 14 amino acids. The V gene's germline CDR1 is SGHRS and CDR2 YFSETQ. Losses at the gene ends were 2 bases for V and 6 bases for J; bases not matched to a gene: 6. CDR3 sequence (DNA): TGCGCCAGCAGCTTAGCTCAGGGGGCTCATGGCTACACCTTC. This gives the protein CASSLAQGAHGYTF.

V usage is TRBV2 and J usage is TRBJ1-5; TRBD1 agrees at 8 bases. The CDR3 contains 14 residues. V trimming: 3 bases; J trimming: 5 bases; junction bases outside the gene matches: 3. Germline V gene lookup returns CDR1 SNHLY and CDR2 FYNNEI. CDR3 DNA sequence: TGTGCCAGCAGTGAGACGGGACAGGATCAGCCCCAGCATTTT. Its translation: CASSETGQDQPQHF.

The chain uses TRBV7-3 and TRBJ1-3, with TRBD1 as a possible D gene (6 bases). The CDR3 is made up of 14 amino acids. The V gene lost 3 bases and the J gene lost 8 bases, with 14 bases spanning the gap. The germline CDR1 and CDR2 sequences are SGHTA and FQGTGA. The CDR3: CASSFTGRVDTIYF. The CDR3 DNA follows: TGTGCCAGCAGCTTCACAGGGCGGGTGGACACCATATATTTT.

This chain connects TRBV15 to TRBJ2-1; 8 positions agree with TRBD2. Per germline, CDR1 LNHNV and CDR2 YYDKDF (reference sequence). Trimming took 2 bases from V and 4 from J; bases not matched to a gene: 4. CDR3 length equals 15 residues. CDR3 nucleotide sequence: TGTGCCACCAGCAGACTAGCGGGCAGATACAATGAGCAGTTCTTC. It is translated as CATSRLAGRYNEQFF.

CDR3 sequence (DNA): TGTGCCAGCAGCTTCACATCCACGGACAGGGGGTGGAACGAGCAGTACTTC. Residues: CASSFTSTDRGWNEQYF. The rearrangement links TRBV7-6 to TRBJ2-7, with 10 bases lining up with TRBD1. CDR3 size: 17 residues. The trim removed 3 bases at V and 5 bases at J, leaving 13 bases unmatched. The germline V gene encodes CDR1 SGHVS and CDR2 FNYEAQ.

This sequence joins TRBV6-6 and TRBJ1-1, with D possibly being TRBD1 (5 bases). CDR1 and CDR2 (germline): MNHNY, SVGAGI (reference sequence). This CDR3 has 15 residues. The V and J ends lost 2 bases and 0 bases respectively, with 10 bases between them. The CDR3 nucleotides are TGTGCCAGCAGTTACGGAGGGGAGATGAACACTGAAGCTTTCTTT. It translates to CASSYGGEMNTEAFF.

The chain carries TRBV28 and TRBJ2-1; D perhaps matches TRBD2 (5 bases). Germline assignment: CDR1 MDHEN and CDR2 SYDVKM. The CDR3 length is 14 residues. V lost 7 bases, J lost 2 bases, and 12 bases lay in between. The CDR3 sequence: CASTSGLPYNEQFF. CDR3 coding DNA: TGTGCCAGCACCTCAGGACTTCCCTACAATGAGCAGTTCTTC.

This clone turned up a few times. V gene TRBV5-1 combines with J gene TRBJ1-1; TRBD1 agrees at 7 bases. With 3 bases clipped from V and 2 bases from J, the junction kept 10 bases outside the gene matches. CDR1 is SGHRS and CDR2 is YFSETQ in the germline V gene. The CDR3 is 16 amino acids. The CDR3 region is CASSWDSRTPNTEAFF. In nucleotides, the CDR3 is TGCGCCAGCAGCTGGGACAGCCGGACACCAAACACTGAAGCTTTCTTT.

The chain is built from TRBV5-4 and TRBJ2-4; 10 bases align to TRBD1. Germline CDR1 reads SGHNT; CDR2 reads YYREEE (reference sequence). The CDR3 spans 16 residues. V lost 4 bases to trimming and J lost 6 bases; unmatched junction nucleotides: 10. This chain's CDR3 is CASSVRDRGFLNIQYF. In DNA, the CDR3 is TGTGCCAGCAGCGTTCGGGACAGGGGTTTCTTAAACATTCAGTACTTC.

The V and J genes are TRBV6-5 and TRBJ1-1; 7 nucleotides match TRBD1. The CDR3 sequence is 14 residues long. CDR1 MNHEY and CDR2 SVGAGI come from the germline V gene. V lost 2 bases to trimming and J lost 5 bases; unmatched junction nucleotides: 5. The CDR3 DNA sequence: TGTGCCAGCAGTTACGACAGGGTGGTAACTGAAGCTTTCTTT. Residues: CASSYDRVVTEAFF.

This CDR3 reads CASSEQDMNTEAFF. The CDR3 DNA sequence: TGTGCCAGCAGTGAACAGGATATGAACACTGAAGCTTTCTTT. The chain is built from TRBV6-1 and TRBJ1-1; D call uncertain. The CDR3 totals 14 residues. Germline V CDR1 and CDR2: MNHNS, SASEGT. Trimming removed 2 bases from V and 0 bases from J, with 7 bases in between.

The rearrangement joins TRBV29-1 to TRBJ2-3; perhaps TRBD2 as D (6 bases). The V gene lost 4 bases and the J gene lost 4 bases, with 9 bases spanning the gap. CDR3 length equals 12 residues. In germline, CDR1 is SQVTM, CDR2 ANQGSEA. The CDR3 sequence: CSVGRAADTQYF. CDR3 coding DNA: TGCAGCGTTGGGAGGGCCGCAGATACGCAGTATTTT.

V usage is TRBV5-1 and J usage is TRBJ2-3; 8 bases are shared with TRBD2. Germline V CDR1 and CDR2: SGHRS, YFSETQ. The V segment lost 7 bases and the J segment 3 bases; nucleotides outside the gene matches: 7. This CDR3 has 14 residues. The CDR3 is CASSREGETDTQYF. The CDR3 bases are TGCGCCAGCTCTCGGGAGGGGGAGACAGATACGCAGTATTTT. The full variable domain, completed using reference TRBV5-1 and TRBJ2-3, is KAGVTQTPRYLIKTRGQQVTLSCSPISGHRSVSWYQQTPGQGLQFLFEYFSETQRNKGNFPGRFSGRQFSNSRSEMNVSTLELGDSALYLCASSREGETDTQYFGPGTRLTVL.

The chain joins TRBV5-4 to TRBJ1-1; no clear D gene. V was pared by 3 bases and J by 0 bases, with 15 bases between. The germline gives CDR1 SGHNT, CDR2 YYREEE (reference sequence). This CDR3 has 16 amino acids. CDR3: CASSSRSQGLNTEAFF. In DNA, the CDR3 is TGTGCCAGCAGCTCCCGGAGCCAAGGATTGAACACTGAAGCTTTCTTT.

This sequence joins TRBV7-2 and TRBJ2-7; 9 nucleotides line up with TRBD1. Trimming at V came to 4 bases and at J to 5 bases, leaving 3 bases not matched to a gene. Germline V lookup: CDR1 SGHTA, CDR2 FQGNSA. The CDR3 covers 13 residues. CDR3 sequence: CASSWGQGDEQYF. Written as DNA, the CDR3 is TGTGCCAGCAGCTGGGGACAGGGAGACGAGCAGTACTTC.

The rearrangement uses TRBV6-1 and TRBJ2-5; TRBD2 aligns across 13 bases. With V trimmed by 2 bases and J by 3 bases, 3 bases remained unmatched. The CDR3 consists of 16 residues. Germline loops: CDR1 MNHNS, CDR2 SASEGT. The CDR3 DNA follows: TGTGCCAGCAGTGAATCAGGACTAGCGGGAGAAGAGACCCAGTACTTC. It specifies CASSESGLAGEETQYF.